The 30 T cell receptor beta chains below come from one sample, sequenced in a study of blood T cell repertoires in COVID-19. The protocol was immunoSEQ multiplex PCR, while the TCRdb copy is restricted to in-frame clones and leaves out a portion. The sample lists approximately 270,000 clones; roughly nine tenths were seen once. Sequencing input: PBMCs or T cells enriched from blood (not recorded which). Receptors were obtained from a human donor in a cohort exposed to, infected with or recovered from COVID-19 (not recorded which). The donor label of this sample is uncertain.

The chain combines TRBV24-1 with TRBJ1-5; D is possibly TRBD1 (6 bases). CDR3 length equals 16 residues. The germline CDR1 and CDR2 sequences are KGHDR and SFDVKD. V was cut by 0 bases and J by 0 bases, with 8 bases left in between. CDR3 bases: TGTGCCACCAGTGATTTGAAGGACAGTAGCAATCAGCCCCAGCATTTT. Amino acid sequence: CATSDLKDSSNQPQHF.

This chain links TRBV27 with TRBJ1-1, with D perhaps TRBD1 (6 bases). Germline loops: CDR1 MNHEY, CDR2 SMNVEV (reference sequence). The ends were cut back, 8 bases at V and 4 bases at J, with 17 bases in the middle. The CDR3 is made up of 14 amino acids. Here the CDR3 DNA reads TGTGCCAGCTCCGAGGGGGGGGGCCCCACTGAAGCTTTCTTT. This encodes CASSEGGGPTEAFF.

CDR3 sequence: CASSRMQGNTDTQYF. For the CDR3, the DNA is TGTGCCAGCTCACGAATGCAGGGGAACACAGATACGCAGTATTTT. The chain couples TRBV18 to TRBJ2-3, with D maybe TRBD1 (6 bases). This CDR3 is built from 15 residues. Germline CDR1 reads KGHSH; CDR2 reads LQKENI. Trimming took 4 bases from V and 2 from J, leaving 13 bases between them.

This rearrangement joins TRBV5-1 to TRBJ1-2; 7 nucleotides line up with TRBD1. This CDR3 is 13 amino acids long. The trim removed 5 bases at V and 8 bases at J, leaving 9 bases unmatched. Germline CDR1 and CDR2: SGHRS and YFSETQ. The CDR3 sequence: CASSQMTGNGYTF. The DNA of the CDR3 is TGCGCCAGCAGTCAGATGACAGGGAACGGCTACACCTTC.

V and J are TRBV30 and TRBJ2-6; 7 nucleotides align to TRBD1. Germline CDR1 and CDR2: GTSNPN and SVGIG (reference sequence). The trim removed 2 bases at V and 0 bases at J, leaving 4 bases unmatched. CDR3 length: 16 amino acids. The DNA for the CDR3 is TGTGCCTGGAGTCCCCGGACAGGCTCTGGGGCCAACGTCCTGACTTTC. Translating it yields CAWSPRTGSGANVLTF.

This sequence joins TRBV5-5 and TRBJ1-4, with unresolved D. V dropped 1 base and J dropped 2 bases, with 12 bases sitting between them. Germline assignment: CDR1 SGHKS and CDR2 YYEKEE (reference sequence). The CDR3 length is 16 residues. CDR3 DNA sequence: TGTGCCAGCAGCTTGAGCGGCTCTACGACTAATGAAAAACTGTTTTTT. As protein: CASSLSGSTTNEKLFF.

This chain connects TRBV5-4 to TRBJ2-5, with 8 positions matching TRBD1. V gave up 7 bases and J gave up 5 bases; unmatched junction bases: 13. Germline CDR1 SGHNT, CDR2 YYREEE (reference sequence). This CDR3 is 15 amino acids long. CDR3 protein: CASSSSGGWEETQYF. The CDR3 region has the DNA TGTGCCAGCTCTAGCTCAGGGGGCTGGGAGGAGACCCAGTACTTC.

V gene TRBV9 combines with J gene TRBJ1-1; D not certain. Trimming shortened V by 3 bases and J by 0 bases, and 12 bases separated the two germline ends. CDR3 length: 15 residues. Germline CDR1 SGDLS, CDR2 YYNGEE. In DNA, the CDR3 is TGTGCCAGCAGCGCCGCAGGCGAAATGAACACTGAAGCTTTCTTT. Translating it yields CASSAAGEMNTEAFF.

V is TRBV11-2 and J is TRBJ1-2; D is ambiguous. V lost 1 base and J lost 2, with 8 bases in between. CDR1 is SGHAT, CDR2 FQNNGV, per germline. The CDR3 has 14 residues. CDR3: CASSLVTANYGYTF. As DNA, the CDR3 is TGTGCCAGCAGCTTAGTCACAGCCAACTATGGCTACACCTTC. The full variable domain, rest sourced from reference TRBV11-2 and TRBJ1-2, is EAGVAQSPRYKIIEKRQSVAFWCNPISGHATLYWYQQILGQGPKLLIQFQNNGVVDDSQLPKDRFSAERLKGVDSTLKIQPAKLEDSAVYLCASSLVTANYGYTFGSGTRLTVV.

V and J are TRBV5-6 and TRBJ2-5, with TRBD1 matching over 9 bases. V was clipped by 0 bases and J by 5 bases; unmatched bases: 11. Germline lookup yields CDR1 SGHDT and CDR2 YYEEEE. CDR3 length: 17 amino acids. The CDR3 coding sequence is TGTGCCAGCAGCTTGGCCAAAGTTGGGACAGGGACGGAGACCCAGTACTTC. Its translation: CASSLAKVGTGTETQYF.

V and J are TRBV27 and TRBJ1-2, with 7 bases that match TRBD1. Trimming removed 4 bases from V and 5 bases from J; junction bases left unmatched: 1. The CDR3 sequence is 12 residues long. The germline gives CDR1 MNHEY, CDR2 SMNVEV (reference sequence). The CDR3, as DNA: TGTGCCAGCAGTTCACAGGGGTATGGCTACACCTTC. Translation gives CASSSQGYGYTF.

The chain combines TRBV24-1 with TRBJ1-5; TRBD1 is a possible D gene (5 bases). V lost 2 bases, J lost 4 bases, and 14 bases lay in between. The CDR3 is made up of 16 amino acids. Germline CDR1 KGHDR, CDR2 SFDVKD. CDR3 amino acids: CATSDSRAGPNQPQHF. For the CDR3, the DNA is TGTGCCACCAGTGATTCGAGGGCGGGACCTAATCAGCCCCAGCATTTT.

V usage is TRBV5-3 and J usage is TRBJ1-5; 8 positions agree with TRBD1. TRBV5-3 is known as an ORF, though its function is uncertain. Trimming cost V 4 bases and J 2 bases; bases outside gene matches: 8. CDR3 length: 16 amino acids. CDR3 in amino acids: CARSLRTGQCNQPQHF. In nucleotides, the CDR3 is TGTGCCAGAAGCCTCCGGACAGGGCAATGCAATCAGCCCCAGCATTTT.

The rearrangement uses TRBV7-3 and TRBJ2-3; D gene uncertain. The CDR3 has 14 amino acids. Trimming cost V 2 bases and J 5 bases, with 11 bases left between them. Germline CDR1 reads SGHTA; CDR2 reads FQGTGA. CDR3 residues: CASSLLAPRDTQYF. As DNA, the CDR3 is TGTGCCAGCAGCTTATTAGCCCCGCGAGATACGCAGTATTTT.

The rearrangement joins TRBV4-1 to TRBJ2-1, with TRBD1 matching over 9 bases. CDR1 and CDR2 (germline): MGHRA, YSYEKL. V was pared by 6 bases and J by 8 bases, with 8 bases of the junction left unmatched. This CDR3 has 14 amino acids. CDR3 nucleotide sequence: TGCGCCAGCAGGCACAGGGGGCTAGGCGATGAGCAGTTCTTC. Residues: CASRHRGLGDEQFF.

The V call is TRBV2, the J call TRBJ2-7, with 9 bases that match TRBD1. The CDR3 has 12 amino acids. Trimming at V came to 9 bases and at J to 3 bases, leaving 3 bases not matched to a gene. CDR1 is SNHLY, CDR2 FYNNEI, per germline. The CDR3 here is CASWDRDYEQYF. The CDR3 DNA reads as TGTGCCAGTTGGGACAGGGACTACGAGCAGTACTTC. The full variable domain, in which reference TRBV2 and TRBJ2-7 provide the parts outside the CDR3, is EPEVTQTPSHQVTQMGQEVILRCVPISNHLYFYWYRQILGQKVEFLVSFYNNEISEKSEIFDDQFSVERPDGSNFTLKIRSTKLEDSAMYFCASWDRDYEQYFGPGTRLTVT.

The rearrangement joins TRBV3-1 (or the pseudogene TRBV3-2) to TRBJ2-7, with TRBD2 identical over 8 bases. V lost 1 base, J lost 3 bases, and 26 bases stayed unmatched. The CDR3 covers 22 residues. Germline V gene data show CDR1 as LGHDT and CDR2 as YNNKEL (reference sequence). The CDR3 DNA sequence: TGTGCCAGCAGCCAAGGGGCCGCCCCCCCACTCAGAAGGACTAGCTACAACTACGAGCAGTACTTC. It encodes CASSQGAAPPLRRTSYNYEQYF.

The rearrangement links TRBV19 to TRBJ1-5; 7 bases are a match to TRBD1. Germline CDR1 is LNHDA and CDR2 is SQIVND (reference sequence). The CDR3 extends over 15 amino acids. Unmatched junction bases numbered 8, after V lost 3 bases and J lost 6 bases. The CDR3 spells CASSIPGAGGQPQHF. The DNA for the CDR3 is TGTGCCAGTAGTATTCCCGGGGCAGGGGGTCAGCCCCAGCATTTT.

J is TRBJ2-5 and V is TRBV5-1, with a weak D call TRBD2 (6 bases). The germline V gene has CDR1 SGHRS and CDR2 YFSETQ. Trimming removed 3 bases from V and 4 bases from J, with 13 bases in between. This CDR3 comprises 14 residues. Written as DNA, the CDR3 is TGCGCCAGCAGCTCGGGAGAAACGAGAGAGACCCAGTACTTC. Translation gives CASSSGETRETQYF.

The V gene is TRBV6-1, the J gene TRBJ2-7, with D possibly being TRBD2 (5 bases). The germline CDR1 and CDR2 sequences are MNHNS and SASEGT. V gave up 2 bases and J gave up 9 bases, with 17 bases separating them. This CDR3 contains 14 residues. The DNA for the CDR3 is TGTGCCAGCAGTGAACTATCTGTGCGGAGCGGGCAGTACTTC. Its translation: CASSELSVRSGQYF.

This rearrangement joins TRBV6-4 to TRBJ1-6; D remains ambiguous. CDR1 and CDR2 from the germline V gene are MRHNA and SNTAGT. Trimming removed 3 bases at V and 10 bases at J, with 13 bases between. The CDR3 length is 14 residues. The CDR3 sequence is CASSEGFRGSPLHF. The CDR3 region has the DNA TGTGCCAGCAGTGAAGGCTTTCGAGGGTCACCCCTCCACTTT.

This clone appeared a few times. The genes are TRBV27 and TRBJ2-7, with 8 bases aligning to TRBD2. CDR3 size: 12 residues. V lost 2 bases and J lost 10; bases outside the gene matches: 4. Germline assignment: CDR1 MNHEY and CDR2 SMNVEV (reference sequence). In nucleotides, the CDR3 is TGTGCCAGCAGTTTACCCGGGGGGGCTCAGTACTTC. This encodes CASSLPGGAQYF.

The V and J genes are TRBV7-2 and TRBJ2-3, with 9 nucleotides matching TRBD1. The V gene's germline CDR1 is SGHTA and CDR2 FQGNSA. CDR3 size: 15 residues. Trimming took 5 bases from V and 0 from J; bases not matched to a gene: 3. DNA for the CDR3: TGTGCCAGCAGCATGGGACAGGGTAGCACAGATACGCAGTATTTT. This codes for CASSMGQGSTDTQYF.

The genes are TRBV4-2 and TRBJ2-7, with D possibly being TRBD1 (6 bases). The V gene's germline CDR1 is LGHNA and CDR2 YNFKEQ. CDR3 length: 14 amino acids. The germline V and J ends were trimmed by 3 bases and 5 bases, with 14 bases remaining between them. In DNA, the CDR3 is TGTGCCAGCAGCCACAGTCTGGGGGCGAACGAGCAGTACTTC. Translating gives CASSHSLGANEQYF.

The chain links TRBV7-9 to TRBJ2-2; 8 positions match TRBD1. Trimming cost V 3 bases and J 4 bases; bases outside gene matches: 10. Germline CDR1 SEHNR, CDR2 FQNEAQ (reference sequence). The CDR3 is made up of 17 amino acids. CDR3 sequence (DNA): TGTGCCAGCAGCTTTGCAGGGGGCGCTTCGACCACCGGGGAGCTGTTTTTT. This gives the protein CASSFAGGASTTGELFF.

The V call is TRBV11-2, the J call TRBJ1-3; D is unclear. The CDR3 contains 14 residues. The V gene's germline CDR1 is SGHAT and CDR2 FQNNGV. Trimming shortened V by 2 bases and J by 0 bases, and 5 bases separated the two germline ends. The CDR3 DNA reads TGTGCCAGCAGCTTACTCAGCTCTGGAAACACCATATATTTT. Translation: CASSLLSSGNTIYF. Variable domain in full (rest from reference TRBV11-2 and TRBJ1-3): EAGVAQSPRYKIIEKRQSVAFWCNPISGHATLYWYQQILGQGPKLLIQFQNNGVVDDSQLPKDRFSAERLKGVDSTLKIQPAKLEDSAVYLCASSLLSSGNTIYFGEGSWLTVV.

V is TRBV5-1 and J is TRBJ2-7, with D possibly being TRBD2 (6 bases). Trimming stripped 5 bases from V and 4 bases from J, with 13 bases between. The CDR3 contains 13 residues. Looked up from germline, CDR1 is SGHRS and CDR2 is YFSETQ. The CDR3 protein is CASRGGGSYEQYF. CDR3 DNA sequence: TGCGCCAGCAGGGGGGGAGGATCTTACGAGCAGTACTTC.

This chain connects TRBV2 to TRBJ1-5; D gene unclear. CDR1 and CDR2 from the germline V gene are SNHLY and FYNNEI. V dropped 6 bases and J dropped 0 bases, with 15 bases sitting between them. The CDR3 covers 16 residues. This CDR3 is CASSVTGIHSNQPQHF. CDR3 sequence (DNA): TGTGCCAGCAGCGTTACCGGGATCCATAGCAATCAGCCCCAGCATTTT.

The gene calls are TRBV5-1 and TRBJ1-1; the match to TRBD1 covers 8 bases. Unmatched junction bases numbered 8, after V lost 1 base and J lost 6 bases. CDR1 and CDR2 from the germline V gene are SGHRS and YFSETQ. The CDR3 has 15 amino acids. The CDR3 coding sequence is TGCGCCAGCAGCTTGCCCCAGGGGGCATTGGCTGAAGCTTTCTTT. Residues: CASSLPQGALAEAFF. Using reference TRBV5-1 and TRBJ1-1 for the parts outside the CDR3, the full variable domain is KAGVTQTPRYLIKTRGQQVTLSCSPISGHRSVSWYQQTPGQGLQFLFEYFSETQRNKGNFPGRFSGRQFSNSRSEMNVSTLELGDSALYLCASSLPQGALAEAFFGQGTRLTVV.

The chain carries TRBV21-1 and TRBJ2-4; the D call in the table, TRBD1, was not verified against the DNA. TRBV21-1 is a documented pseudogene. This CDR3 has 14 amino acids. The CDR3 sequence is CASSKSIAKNIQYF. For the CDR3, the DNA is TGTGCCAGCAGCAAGTCCATAGCCAAAAACATTCAGTACTTC.